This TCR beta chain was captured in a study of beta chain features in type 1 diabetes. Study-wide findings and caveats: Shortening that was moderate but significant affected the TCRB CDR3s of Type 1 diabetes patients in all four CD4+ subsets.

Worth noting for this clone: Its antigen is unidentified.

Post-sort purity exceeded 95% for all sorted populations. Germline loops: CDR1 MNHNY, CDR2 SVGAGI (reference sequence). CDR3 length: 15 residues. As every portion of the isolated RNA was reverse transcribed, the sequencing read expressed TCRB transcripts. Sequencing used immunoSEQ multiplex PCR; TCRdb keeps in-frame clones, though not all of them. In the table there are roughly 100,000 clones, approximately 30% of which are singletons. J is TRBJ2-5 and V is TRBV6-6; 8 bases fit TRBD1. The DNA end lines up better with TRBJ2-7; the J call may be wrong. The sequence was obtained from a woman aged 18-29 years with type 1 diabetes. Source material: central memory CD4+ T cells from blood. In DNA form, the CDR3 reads TGTGCCAGCAGCCAGAGAGGACAGGGTGGAGCCGAGCAGTACTTC. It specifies CASSQRGQGGAEQYF.